This T cell receptor beta chain emerged from a study of early T cells in non-severe SARS-CoV-2 infection. Individual cDNA molecules each received unique molecular identifiers attached to them. TCRdb processed the 5' RACE reads anew with MiXCR; each CDR3 protein has one entry. The table lists some 19,000 distinct CDR3 sequences, more than 4% of them singletons. Trimming pared 4 bases from V and 0 bases from J, leaving 9 bases between. The CDR3 contains 15 residues. Germline CDR1 MNHEY, CDR2 SVGEGT. In this sample, this clonotype turned up many times. The gene calls are TRBV6-2 or TRBV6-3 and TRBJ2-2; D is unclear. Sequencing input: whole blood. This sequence was found in an adult who was a healthcare worker with PCR-confirmed SARS-CoV-2 infection or an uninfected control (not recorded which). The CDR3: CASSSHPANTGELFF. The CDR3 region has the DNA TGTGCCAGCAGTTCACACCCCGCGAACACCGGGGAGCTGTTTTTT.